The 14 T cell receptor beta chains below come from one sample, sequenced in a study of blood T cell repertoires in COVID-19. Method: immunoSEQ multiplex PCR; TCRdb's copy keeps in-frame clones and lacks some. The table lists a few hundred thousand clones, 65% to 90% of them singletons. The source material was peripheral blood. The receptors shown here come from a human donor in a cohort sampled during active COVID-19.

The chain employs TRBV27 and TRBJ2-3, with 9 bases aligning to TRBD2. The CDR3 runs 15 residues. V shed 6 bases and J 4 bases; nucleotides not matched to a gene: 8. Germline values: CDR1 MNHEY, CDR2 SMNVEV (reference sequence). This chain's CDR3 is CASRSSGRRPDTQYF. The CDR3 DNA reads as TGTGCCAGCAGGAGTAGCGGGAGAAGGCCAGATACGCAGTATTTT.

J is TRBJ1-1 and V is TRBV12-3 or TRBV12-4, with D possibly matching TRBD1 (5 bases). V shed 1 base and J shed 3 bases, with 6 bases lying between them. The CDR3 sequence is 13 residues long. Written as DNA, the CDR3 is TGTGCCAGCAGTTTAGTCAGGGACACTGAAGCTTTCTTT. It encodes CASSLVRDTEAFF.

This chain links TRBV28 with TRBJ1-6, with 9 bases aligning to TRBD1. The CDR3 totals 15 residues. Germline loops: CDR1 MDHEN, CDR2 SYDVKM. The J segment lost 7 bases and the V segment lost 5 bases, leaving 6 bases of the junction unmatched. The CDR3 DNA reads as TGTGCCAGCAGTCTGGGACAGGGCCCCAATTCACCCCTCCACTTT. This gives the protein CASSLGQGPNSPLHF.

The J gene is TRBJ1-5, the V gene TRBV19; the match to TRBD1 covers 10 bases. CDR1 is LNHDA, CDR2 SQIVND, per germline (reference sequence). The trim removed 5 bases at V and 0 bases at J, leaving 7 bases unmatched. CDR3 length equals 17 residues. CDR3 DNA: TGTGCCAGTAGTCGCCGGACAGGGGGATATAGCAATCAGCCCCAGCATTTT. This sequence encodes CASSRRTGGYSNQPQHF.

This clone was detected only a few times. The chain couples TRBV11-1 to TRBJ2-4, with 8 bases aligning to TRBD2. The germline CDR1 and CDR2 sequences are SGHAT and FQDESV (reference sequence). The junction had 5 bases not matched to a gene; V was cut back by 5 bases and J by 8 bases. There are 13 residues in the CDR3. This CDR3 is CASSPGRAHIQYF. DNA for the CDR3: TGTGCCAGCAGCCCCGGGAGGGCGCACATTCAGTACTTC.

This CDR3 reads CATKLAESSYEQYF. CDR3 coding DNA: TGTGCCACCAAGCTAGCGGAAAGCTCCTACGAGCAGTACTTC. This chain joins TRBV2 and TRBJ2-7, with 7 bases matching TRBD2. Trimming took 10 bases from V and 0 from J; bases not matched to a gene: 9. Looked up from germline, CDR1 is SNHLY and CDR2 is FYNNEI. CDR3 size: 14 residues.

The sample holds one count of this clone. This chain joins TRBV6-6 and TRBJ1-2, with unresolved D. This CDR3 spans 11 amino acids. Germline CDR1 MNHNY, CDR2 SVGAGI (reference sequence). Trimming removed 5 bases at V and 4 bases at J, with 5 bases between. CDR3 residues: CASSPGYGYTF. In nucleotides, the CDR3 is TGTGCCAGCAGTCCGGGCTATGGCTACACCTTC.

V usage is TRBV5-1 and J usage is TRBJ2-3; 7 nucleotides match TRBD2. Germline loops: CDR1 SGHRS, CDR2 YFSETQ. V shed 2 bases and J 2 bases; nucleotides not matched to a gene: 8. This CDR3 spans 16 amino acids. The DNA of the CDR3 is TGCGCCAGCAGCTTTGGTGGGAGGGCCCTCACAGATACGCAGTATTTT. Protein: CASSFGGRALTDTQYF.

The rearrangement uses TRBV25-1 and TRBJ2-7; a possible D gene is TRBD2 (5 bases). CDR1 and CDR2 from the germline V gene are MGHDK and SYGVNS. V was clipped by 1 base and J by 0 bases, with 7 bases between them. This CDR3 spans 14 amino acids. The CDR3 loop reads CASSESGLSYEQYF. As DNA, the CDR3 is TGTGCCAGCAGTGAATCCGGACTCTCCTACGAGCAGTACTTC.

This chain uses TRBV29-1 with TRBJ2-2; D gene ambiguous. Trimming took 6 bases from V and 0 from J, leaving 5 bases between them. The CDR3 length is 12 residues. CDR1 is SQVTM and CDR2 is ANQGSEA in the germline V gene. CDR3 residues: CSVTSNTGELFF. The CDR3 nucleotides are TGCAGCGTAACTTCGAACACCGGGGAGCTGTTTTTT.

This chain joins TRBV5-1 and TRBJ2-2; D perhaps matches TRBD1 (6 bases). Germline loops: CDR1 SGHRS, CDR2 YFSETQ. The V and J ends lost 1 base and 2 bases respectively, with 12 bases between them. The CDR3 has 16 amino acids. The CDR3 loop is CASSLSPGANTGELFF. Here the CDR3 DNA reads TGCGCCAGCAGCTTGTCGCCAGGGGCAAACACCGGGGAGCTGTTTTTT.

V usage is TRBV4-2 and J usage is TRBJ2-7; D remains ambiguous. CDR1 LGHNA and CDR2 YNFKEQ come from the germline V gene. The CDR3 consists of 13 residues. With 1 base removed from V and 3 bases from J, the gap between germline ends came to 7 bases. The CDR3 reads CASSQAQLYEQYF. For the CDR3, the DNA is TGTGCCAGCAGCCAAGCACAGCTCTACGAGCAGTACTTC.

The V and J genes are TRBV3-1 (or the pseudogene TRBV3-2) and TRBJ1-2, with D perhaps TRBD1 (5 bases). The CDR3 runs to 15 residues. The V gene lost 4 bases and the J gene lost 4 bases, with 16 bases spanning the gap. The germline gives CDR1 LGHDT, CDR2 YNNKEL (reference sequence). CDR3 coding DNA: TGTGCCAGCAGCCCGAGGGACCGGGGGAGCTATGGCTACACCTTC. This encodes CASSPRDRGSYGYTF.

This clone was seen once. The J gene is TRBJ1-1, the V gene TRBV2; D is ambiguous. The V end lost 4 bases, the J end lost 6 bases, and 9 bases lay between the germline ends. This CDR3 region has 12 residues. The germline V gene has CDR1 SNHLY and CDR2 FYNNEI. The CDR3 loop is CASSAEVAEAFF. The CDR3 nucleotides read TGTGCCAGCAGTGCAGAAGTCGCTGAAGCTTTCTTT.